The 4 T cell receptor beta chains presented below share a single source sample, sequenced in a study of regulatory dendritic cells for organ transplantation. Antigens for these TCRs are unknown. Sequencing used immunoSEQ multiplex PCR; TCRdb keeps in-frame clones, though not all of them. The sample lists 20,000 or so clones; approximately 85% were seen once. Sorted subsets were CFSE-labeled and cultured approximately 5 days with allogeneic dendritic cells. Sequencing was performed on naive CD4+ T cells from blood cultured with regulatory dendritic cells. As to subset: CD45RA+ naive T cells. All receptors come from a human donor in good health.

The chain combines TRBV7-2 with TRBJ1-5; the D gene is possibly TRBD1 (6 bases). Germline V gene lookup returns CDR1 SGHTA and CDR2 FQGNSA. The CDR3 is 14 residues long. V dropped 3 bases and J dropped 5 bases, with 11 bases sitting between them. The DNA of the CDR3 is TGTGCCAGCAGCTTTACAGGGAGCGATCAGCCCCAGCATTTT. Translation: CASSFTGSDQPQHF.

The chain is built from TRBV28 and TRBJ2-1; perhaps D is TRBD1 or TRBD2 (5 bases each). The CDR3 covers 14 residues. Looked up from germline, CDR1 is MDHEN and CDR2 is SYDVKM. The V and J ends lost 7 bases and 3 bases respectively, with 13 bases between them. CDR3 coding DNA: TGTGCCAGCAACTCCGGGACGCACTACAATGAGCAGTTCTTC. Amino acid sequence: CASNSGTHYNEQFF.

This chain uses TRBV9 with TRBJ2-7, with D possibly matching TRBD2 (6 bases). The CDR3 length is 17 residues. Trimming left V 4 bases short and J 4 bases short, with 24 bases between. The germline CDR1 and CDR2 sequences are SGDLS and YYNGEE. The CDR3 DNA reads as TGTGCCAGCAGCCCCCGGGGGTCGATCGGGGTTCATTACGAGCAGTACTTC. It translates to CASSPRGSIGVHYEQYF.

The chain has TRBV2 and TRBJ2-7; the match to TRBD2 covers 12 bases. Germline CDR1 reads SNHLY; CDR2 reads FYNNEI. The CDR3 is made up of 19 amino acids. The trim removed 6 bases at V and 2 bases at J, leaving 17 bases unmatched. CDR3 coding DNA: TGTGCCAGCAGGACTCCGACTAGCGGGAGTAGACCCACTACCTACGAGCAGTACTTC. It codes for CASRTPTSGSRPTTYEQYF.